One and the same sample provided the 5 T cell receptor beta chains below, sequenced in a study of blood T cell repertoires in COVID-19. The data were produced by immunoSEQ multiplex PCR, yet TCRdb's version contains in-frame clones alone and is incomplete. Of under 400,000 clones detected, approximately 83% appear once; the ten largest clones hold about 4.2%. Sequencing was performed on PBMCs or T cells enriched from blood (not recorded which). The origin of the receptors is a woman aged 40-49 years with acute COVID-19.

The DNA for the CDR3 is TGTGCCAGCTCACCGGGGGGAAGCTCCTACAATGAGCAGTTCTTC. Translated: CASSPGGSSYNEQFF. The V call is TRBV18, the J call TRBJ2-1; tentative D call: TRBD2 (6 bases). The CDR3 has 15 residues. Germline V CDR1 and CDR2: KGHSH, LQKENI. Trimming shortened V by 3 bases and J by 0 bases, and 9 bases separated the two germline ends.

The chain carries TRBV7-9 and TRBJ2-7, with 10 bases aligning to TRBD2. Germline assignment: CDR1 SEHNR and CDR2 FQNEAQ (reference sequence). The trim removed 8 bases at V and 1 base at J, leaving 11 bases unmatched. The CDR3 extends over 16 amino acids. The CDR3 loop is CASRVEREGRSYEQYF. CDR3 DNA sequence: TGTGCCAGCCGGGTCGAGCGGGAGGGCCGATCCTACGAGCAGTACTTC.

This clone was detected ten times or more. The chain joins TRBV13 to TRBJ1-3; tentative D call: TRBD1 (6 bases). Germline V gene lookup returns CDR1 PRHDT and CDR2 FYEKMQ (reference sequence). V lost 4 bases and J 7 bases, leaving 23 bases between the germline ends. This CDR3 comprises 17 residues. CDR3 coding DNA: TGTGCCAGCAGCTCTTACGAACGAGGACAGTCGTCTAACACCATATATTTT. Translation: CASSSYERGQSSNTIYF.

J is TRBJ2-3 and V is TRBV5-1; TRBD2 aligns across 9 bases. The CDR3 covers 17 residues. From germline, CDR1 is SGHRS and CDR2 YFSETQ. V lost 1 base to trimming and J lost 2 bases; unmatched junction nucleotides: 8. CDR3 DNA: TGCGCCAGCAGCTTGCCGCAGACTAGCGGAGCCACAGATACGCAGTATTTT. Encoded protein: CASSLPQTSGATDTQYF.

The V call is TRBV18, the J call TRBJ1-2; TRBD1 might be the D (6 bases). The CDR3 contains 16 residues. Germline V gene sequence: CDR1 KGHSH, CDR2 LQKENI. Trimming cost V 5 bases and J 6 bases, with 22 bases left between them. Here the CDR3 DNA reads TGTGCCAGCTCAATTCTTTCAGACCTACAGGGAGATGGCTACACCTTC. This encodes CASSILSDLQGDGYTF.